This section outlines one T cell receptor beta chain sequence together with its context. Repertoires were generated with immunoSEQ multiplex PCR, while TCRdb's copy carries only in-frame clones and drops some. This sample yields about 20,000 clones, of which around three quarters are seen a single time; approximately 0.97% belongs to the top ten. Germline V gives CDR1 SGHRS, CDR2 YFSETQ. There are 14 residues in the CDR3. The V gene end was trimmed by 4 bases and the J gene end by 6 bases; junction bases not matched to a gene: 5. This sample stems from a study of regulatory dendritic cells for organ transplantation.

Sequencing used memory CD4+ T cells from blood. Regarding subset: CD45RO+ memory T cells. This chain joins TRBV5-1 and TRBJ2-7, with 12 nucleotides matching TRBD1. This sequence was found in a human donor in good health. The CDR3 protein is CASSPSGQGAEQYF. CDR3 coding DNA: TGCGCCAGCAGCCCTTCGGGACAGGGGGCCGAGCAGTACTTC.